Presented here are 9 T cell receptor beta chains from one specimen sequenced in a study of T cell responses to AZD1222 COVID-19 vaccine. Repertoires were generated with immunoSEQ multiplex PCR, while TCRdb's copy carries only in-frame clones and drops some. Among some 85,000 clones, around 90% were seen once, and the ten largest hold 24%. The sample consisted of peripheral blood, taken on day 0 of AZD1222 vaccination. These TCRs come from an adult in good health.

The chain has TRBV10-1 and TRBJ1-1; tentative D call: TRBD1 (6 bases). Germline loops: CDR1 WNHNN, CDR2 SYGVQD (reference sequence). CDR3 length: 13 residues. Trimming cost V 5 bases and J 2 bases, with 9 bases left between them. The CDR3 nucleotides read TGCGCCAGCAGTATGGACAGCAACACTGAAGCTTTCTTT. Protein sequence: CASSMDSNTEAFF.

The chain couples TRBV9 to TRBJ1-3, with D unresolved. Trimming took off 4 bases at V and 0 bases at J, with 8 bases between the two ends. The CDR3 is 14 residues long. In germline, CDR1 is SGDLS, CDR2 YYNGEE. The CDR3 DNA follows: TGTGCCAGCAGCCTCACGGCCTCTGGAAACACCATATATTTT. This gives the protein CASSLTASGNTIYF.

The chain uses TRBV5-6 and TRBJ1-4, with D perhaps TRBD1 (5 bases). Per the germline V gene, CDR1 is SGHDT and CDR2 is YYEEEE. V dropped 0 bases and J dropped 2 bases, with 8 bases sitting between them. The CDR3 covers 15 residues. The CDR3: CASSLVTATNEKLFF. DNA of the CDR3: TGTGCCAGCAGCTTGGTGACAGCGACTAATGAAAAACTGTTTTTT.

The chain has TRBV6-2 or TRBV6-3 and TRBJ2-2; 7 positions agree with TRBD1. Germline V gene lookup returns CDR1 MNHEY and CDR2 SVGEGT. The CDR3 extends over 16 amino acids. Germline trimming cut 5 bases from V and 4 bases from J; bases unmatched to any gene: 10. The CDR3, as DNA: TGTGCCAGCAGTCTCACCGGGACAGATAGCACCGGGGAGCTGTTTTTT. Its protein product is CASSLTGTDSTGELFF.

The chain recombines TRBV4-1 with TRBJ2-1; 7 bases agree with TRBD2. The V segment lost 8 bases and the J segment 10 bases; nucleotides outside the gene matches: 2. The CDR3 covers 10 residues. Germline V gives CDR1 MGHRA, CDR2 YSYEKL. CDR3 sequence reads: CASWGGEQFF. CDR3 coding DNA: TGCGCCAGCTGGGGGGGGGAGCAGTTCTTC.

This clone has more than one count but fewer than ten. The chain carries TRBV11-3 and TRBJ2-2, with D possibly TRBD2 on 6 matching bases. V dropped 9 bases and J dropped 7 bases, with 15 bases sitting between them. The CDR3 runs 13 residues. Germline CDR1 is SGHNT and CDR2 is YENEEA. CDR3 region: CASSRDLSGELFF. The CDR3 DNA follows: TGTGCCAGTTCCCGGGACTTAAGCGGGGAGCTGTTTTTT.

The sample holds one count of this clone. The V and J genes are TRBV6-1 and TRBJ1-3, with 11 bases matching TRBD1. Germline CDR1 is MNHNS and CDR2 is SASEGT. The length of the CDR3 is 15 residues. V shed 3 bases, J shed 4 bases, and the junction held 2 bases outside the gene matches. CDR3 DNA: TGTGCCAGCAGTGAGGGGACAGGGGGAGGAAACACCATATATTTT. Translated, it gives CASSEGTGGGNTIYF.

The rearrangement uses TRBV3-1 (or the pseudogene TRBV3-2) and TRBJ1-1; D possibly corresponds to TRBD1 (5 bases). Germline loops: CDR1 LGHDT, CDR2 YNNKEL (reference sequence). Trimming left V 4 bases short and J 1 base short, with 16 bases between. The CDR3 extends over 16 amino acids. CDR3 protein: CASSPSRGGRNTEAFF. CDR3 DNA: TGTGCCAGCAGCCCCAGCCGGGGGGGACGGAACACTGAAGCTTTCTTT.

CDR3 in amino acids: CASSSQGGSTGELFF. The CDR3, as DNA: TGTGCCAGCAGCTCCCAGGGGGGAAGCACCGGGGAGCTGTTTTTT. The chain recombines TRBV7-3 with TRBJ2-2; D might be TRBD1 (7 bases). There are 15 residues in the CDR3. With 4 bases removed from V and 4 bases from J, the gap between germline ends came to 13 bases. The germline V gene has CDR1 SGHTA and CDR2 FQGTGA.